Listed here are 4 T cell receptor beta chains from one sample, sequenced in a study of blood T cell repertoires in COVID-19 (dated by TCRdb to 2020 to 2021). Library generation was performed with the immunoSEQ multiplex PCR assay. Entries here come from immuneACCESS through TCRdb and include only in-frame sequences with V and J called. Some clones fail to appear in such tables; in the studies checked, an unresolved V gene covers under half of the shortfall, and the cause of the remainder is unknown. The sample data list around 15,000 clones, and around four fifths of these were observed just once. The ten largest clones capture around 15% of the sample. Sequenced sample: peripheral blood. The receptors were sampled from a man in his forties with active or convalescent COVID-19.

The V and J genes are TRBV12-3 or TRBV12-4 and TRBJ1-5; the D gene is possibly TRBD1 (6 bases). CDR3 length: 13 residues. Trimming left V 5 bases short and J 5 bases short, with 10 bases between. The DNA of the CDR3 is TGTGCCAGCAGTCAGCAGGGGTATCAGCCCCAGCATTTT. It encodes CASSQQGYQPQHF.

The rearrangement joins TRBV5-1 to TRBJ1-4; TRBD1 is a possible D gene (6 bases). V dropped 4 bases and J dropped 0 bases, with 10 bases sitting between them. Germline V gene data show CDR1 as SGHRS and CDR2 as YFSETQ. The CDR3 has 15 residues. The CDR3 here is CASSLDSATNEKLFF. In DNA, the CDR3 is TGCGCCAGCAGCCTGGACAGTGCAACTAATGAAAAACTGTTTTTT.

This chain connects TRBV6-6 to TRBJ2-7; TRBD2 matches at 10 bases. The germline gives CDR1 MNHNY, CDR2 SVGAGI (reference sequence). CDR3 length: 15 residues. Trimming removed 4 bases from V and 1 base from J; junction bases left unmatched: 4. CDR3 nucleotides: TGTGCCAGCAGTTCGCCGGGACTAGCGTCCTACGAGCAGTACTTC. Translated: CASSSPGLASYEQYF.

The count of this clone is one. The V call is TRBV25-1, the J call TRBJ1-2; 8 nucleotides agree with TRBD1. The CDR3 sequence is 15 residues long. CDR1 MGHDK and CDR2 SYGVNS come from the germline V gene. V dropped 4 bases and J dropped 4; count of bases not matched to a gene: 8. CDR3 bases: TGTGCCAGCAGTGCCTTACAGGGGGAAATCTATGGCTACACCTTC. Protein sequence: CASSALQGEIYGYTF.